This TCR beta chain was profiled in a study of CD8 T cells in Susac syndrome. Study outcomes and limitations: TCR sequencing and HLA analysis covered a relatively small number of individuals.

Notes on this clonotype: What it recognizes is unknown.

RNA in amounts of about 0.45 to 1 ug was reverse transcribed with random hexamers. Across 54 Vbeta and 13 Jbeta, TCR beta CDR3 was amplified with immunoSEQ multiplex PCR. Each CDR3 protein gets one entry after TCRdb re-called the immunoSEQ multiplex PCR reads with MiXCR. The sample holds 150,000 to 200,000 distinct CDR3 sequences, approximately 94% seen once. TCR beta from blood CD8+ and CD4+ T cells was sequenced. It was negative isolation that provided the CD8+ and CD4+ T cells, whereas TEMRA cells were enriched by FACS. Per the germline V gene, CDR1 is MNHEY and CDR2 is SVGAGI. Trimming took 5 bases from V and 5 from J; bases not matched to a gene: 5. The CDR3 has 14 residues.

Specimen: CD4+ T cells from PBMCs. The rearrangement links TRBV6-5 to TRBJ1-1; the match to TRBD1 covers 10 bases. This clonotype originated in a human donor with multiple sclerosis. The CDR3 region has the DNA TGTGCCAGCAGTGCGACAGGGGGCGGGACTGAAGCTTTCTTT. Amino acid sequence: CASSATGGGTEAFF.